Given below is one T cell receptor (beta chain) in context. Which antigen it targets is not known. Nothing much larger sits one base from this clone, and base qualities are not available. The data derive from a study of technical replicates of blood from several donors (dated by TCRdb to 2015 to 2018). In the germline V gene, CDR1 corresponds to MGHRA and CDR2 to YSYEKL. The CDR3 contains 13 residues, cysteine and phenylalanine counted. The kept DNA is CDR3 alone, 39 bases in frame from the first base. Between the V and J ends, shortened by 3 bases and 4 bases respectively, the junction contains 10 bases. Preparation of the library involved the immunoSEQ multiplex PCR assay. TCRdb retrieved this table from immuneACCESS and kept in-frame rearrangements only. Not all clones are present; in checked studies, unresolved V genes account for under half, and no reason is known for the remainder. The sample contains approximately 70,000 clones, 94% of them found a single time. In total, the top ten clones hold 0.3% to 0.45% of the sample.

This clonotype originated in a human donor in good health. The sequence joins TRBV4-1 to TRBJ2-7, with a tentative D gene TRBD2 over 6 matching bases. Sequenced material: T cells isolated from PBMCs. The DNA reads as follows: TGCGCCAGCAGCCACGAGGAGGGGTACGAGCAGTACTTC. This is translated as CASSHEEGYEQYF.